This T cell receptor (beta chain) was captured by sequencing in a study of spatial heterogeneity in lung cancer. Indicated time point: sample taken at primary tumor resection. Whole RNA, which was extracted from tumor, nontumor lung tissue or frozen PBMC, was sequenced without any cell sorting. This clonotype has ten or more counts. TCRdb re-analysed the 5' RACE reads in MiXCR, keeping a single row per CDR3 protein. The sample has 12,000 or so distinct CDR3 sequences; 5.5% to 8% are singletons. This specimen was normal lung tissue next to the tumor, taken at surgery. This receptor was taken from a male donor with early-stage non-small cell lung cancer.

The CDR3 nucleotides are TGCAGCGCCCGGGACAGCTACAATGAGCAGTTCTTC. Translated, it gives CSARDSYNEQFF. This chain joins TRBV29-1 and TRBJ2-1; 7 nucleotides agree with TRBD1. CDR1 SQVTM and CDR2 ANQGSEA come from the germline V gene. The CDR3 spans 12 residues. V trimming: 7 bases; J trimming: 3 bases; junction bases outside the gene matches: 3.